This T cell receptor (beta chain) came from a study of neurological immune-mediated disorders. This clonotype was seen a few times. Its antigen is not known. It is unclear where the CDR3 begins or ends on the DNA, so no DNA is shown, and the CDR3 is as TCRdb lists it. The cDNA came from 5'RACE, which used 10-nucleotide random UMIs. TCRdb used MiXCR to reprocess the 5' RACE reads, holding one entry per CDR3 protein. The sample holds about 55,000 distinct CDR3 sequences, 4% seen once. Study outcomes and limitations: Across subjects, no CDR3 amino acid sequence appeared in expanded clones of more than one subject, a finding that suggested private repertoires in all groups.

The length of the CDR3 is 16 amino acids, counting both ends. Sequencing used CD4+ T cells from blood. This clonotype was obtained from a woman in her thirties or forties with multiple sclerosis. The chain carries TRBV21-1 and TRBJ2-3; the table gives TRBD1 as D, unverified against the DNA. TRBV21-1 is annotated as a pseudogene. CDR3 loop: CASSRVGGGSTDTQYF.